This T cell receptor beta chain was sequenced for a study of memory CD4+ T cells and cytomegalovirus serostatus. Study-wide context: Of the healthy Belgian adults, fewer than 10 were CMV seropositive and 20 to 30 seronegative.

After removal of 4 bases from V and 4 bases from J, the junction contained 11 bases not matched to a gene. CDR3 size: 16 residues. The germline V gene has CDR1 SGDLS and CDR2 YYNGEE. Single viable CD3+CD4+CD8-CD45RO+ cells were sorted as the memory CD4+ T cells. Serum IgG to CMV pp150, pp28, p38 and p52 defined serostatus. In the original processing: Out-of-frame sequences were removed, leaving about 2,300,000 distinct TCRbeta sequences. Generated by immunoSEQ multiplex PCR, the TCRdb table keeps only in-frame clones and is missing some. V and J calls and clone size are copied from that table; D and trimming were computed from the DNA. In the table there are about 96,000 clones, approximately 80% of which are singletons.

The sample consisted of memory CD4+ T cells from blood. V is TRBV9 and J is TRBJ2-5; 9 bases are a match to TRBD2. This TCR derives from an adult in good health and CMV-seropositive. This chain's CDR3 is CASSPRGGRARETQYF. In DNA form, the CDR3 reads TGTGCCAGCAGCCCTCGGGGCGGGAGGGCCCGAGAGACCCAGTACTTC.